The T cell receptor (beta chain) described here comes from a study of blood T cell repertoires in COVID-19. The protocol was immunoSEQ multiplex PCR, while the TCRdb copy is restricted to in-frame clones and leaves out a portion. There are 240,000 or so clones in the sample; about 87% occur only once, and more than 6.5% lies in the top ten. This clone was observed once. Sample: peripheral blood. The receptor comes from a woman in her 70s with active or convalescent COVID-19.

The CDR3 sequence is CASSLQWAGPRSYNEQFF. The CDR3 nucleotides are TGTGCCAGCAGCTTACAGTGGGCGGGCCCTCGCTCCTACAATGAGCAGTTCTTC. The V call is TRBV7-9, the J call TRBJ2-1; tentative D call: TRBD2 (5 bases). V lost 2 bases and J 0 bases, leaving 17 bases between the germline ends. The length of the CDR3 is 18 residues. Germline V gives CDR1 SEHNR, CDR2 FQNEAQ (reference sequence).